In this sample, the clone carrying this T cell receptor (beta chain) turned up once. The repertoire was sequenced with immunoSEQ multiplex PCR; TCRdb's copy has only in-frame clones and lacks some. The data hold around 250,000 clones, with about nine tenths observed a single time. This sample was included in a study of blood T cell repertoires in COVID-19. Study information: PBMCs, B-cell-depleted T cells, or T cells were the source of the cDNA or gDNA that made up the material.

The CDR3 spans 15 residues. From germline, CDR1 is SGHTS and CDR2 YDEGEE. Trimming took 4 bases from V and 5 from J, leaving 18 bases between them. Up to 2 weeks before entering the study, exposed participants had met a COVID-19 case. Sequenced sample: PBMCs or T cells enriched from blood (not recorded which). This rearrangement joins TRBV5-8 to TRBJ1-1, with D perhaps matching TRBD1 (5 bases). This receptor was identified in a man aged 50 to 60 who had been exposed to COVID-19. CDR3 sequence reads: CASSPRGRGWTEAFF. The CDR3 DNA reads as TGTGCCAGCAGCCCTCGAGGAAGGGGATGGACTGAAGCTTTCTTT.